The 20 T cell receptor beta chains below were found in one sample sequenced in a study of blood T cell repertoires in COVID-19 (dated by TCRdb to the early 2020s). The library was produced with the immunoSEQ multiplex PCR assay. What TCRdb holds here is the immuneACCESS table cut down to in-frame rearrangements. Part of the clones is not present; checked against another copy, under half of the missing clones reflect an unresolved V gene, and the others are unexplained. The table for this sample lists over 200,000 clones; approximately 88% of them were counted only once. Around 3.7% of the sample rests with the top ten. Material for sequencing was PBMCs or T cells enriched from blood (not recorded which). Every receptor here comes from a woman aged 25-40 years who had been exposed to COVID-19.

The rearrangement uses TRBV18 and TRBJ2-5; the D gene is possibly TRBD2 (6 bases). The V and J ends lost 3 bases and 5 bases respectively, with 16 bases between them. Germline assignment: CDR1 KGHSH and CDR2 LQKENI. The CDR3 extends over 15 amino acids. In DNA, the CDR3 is TGTGCCAGCTCACCCTGGACGCCTGGGAGGGAGACCCAGTACTTC. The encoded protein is CASSPWTPGRETQYF.

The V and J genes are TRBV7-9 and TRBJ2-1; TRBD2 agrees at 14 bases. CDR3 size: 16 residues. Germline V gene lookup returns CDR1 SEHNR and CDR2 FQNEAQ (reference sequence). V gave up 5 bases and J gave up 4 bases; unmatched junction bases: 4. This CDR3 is CASSPRLAGGYNEQFF. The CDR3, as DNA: TGTGCCAGCAGCCCGAGACTAGCGGGAGGGTACAATGAGCAGTTCTTC.

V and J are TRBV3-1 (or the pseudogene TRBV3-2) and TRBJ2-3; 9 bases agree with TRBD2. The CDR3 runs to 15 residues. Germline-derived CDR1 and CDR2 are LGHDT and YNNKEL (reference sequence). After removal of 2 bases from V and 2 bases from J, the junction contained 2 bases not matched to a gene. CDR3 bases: TGTGCCAGCAGCCAAAGCGGGAGGAACACAGATACGCAGTATTTT. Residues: CASSQSGRNTDTQYF.

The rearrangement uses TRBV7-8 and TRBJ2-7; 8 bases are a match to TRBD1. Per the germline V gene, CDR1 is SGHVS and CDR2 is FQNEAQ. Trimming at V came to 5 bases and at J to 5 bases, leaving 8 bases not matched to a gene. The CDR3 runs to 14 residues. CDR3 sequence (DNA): TGTGCCAGCAGCATGACAGGGGTTGAGCACGAGCAGTACTTC. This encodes CASSMTGVEHEQYF.

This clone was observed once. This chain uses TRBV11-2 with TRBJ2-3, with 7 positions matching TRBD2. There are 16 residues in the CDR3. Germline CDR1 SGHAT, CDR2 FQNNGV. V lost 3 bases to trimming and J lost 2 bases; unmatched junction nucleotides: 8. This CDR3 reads CASSLVREALTDTQYF. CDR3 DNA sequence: TGTGCCAGCAGCTTGGTACGGGAGGCGCTCACAGATACGCAGTATTTT. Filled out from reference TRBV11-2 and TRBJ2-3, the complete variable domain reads EAGVAQSPRYKIIEKRQSVAFWCNPISGHATLYWYQQILGQGPKLLIQFQNNGVVDDSQLPKDRFSAERLKGVDSTLKIQPAKLEDSAVYLCASSLVREALTDTQYFGPGTRLTVL.

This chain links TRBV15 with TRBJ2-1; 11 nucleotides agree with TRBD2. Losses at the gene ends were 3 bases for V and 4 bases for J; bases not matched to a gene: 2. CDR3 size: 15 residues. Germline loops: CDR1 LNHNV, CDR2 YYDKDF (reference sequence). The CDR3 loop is CATSSLAGGYNEQFF. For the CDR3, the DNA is TGTGCCACCAGCAGCCTAGCGGGAGGATACAATGAGCAGTTCTTC.

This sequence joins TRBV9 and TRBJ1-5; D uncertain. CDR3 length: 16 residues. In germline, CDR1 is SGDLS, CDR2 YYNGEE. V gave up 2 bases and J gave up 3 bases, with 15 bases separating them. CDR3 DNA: TGTGCCAGCAGCGTTGGCGGAAAGACGGACAATCAGCCCCAGCATTTT. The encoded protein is CASSVGGKTDNQPQHF.

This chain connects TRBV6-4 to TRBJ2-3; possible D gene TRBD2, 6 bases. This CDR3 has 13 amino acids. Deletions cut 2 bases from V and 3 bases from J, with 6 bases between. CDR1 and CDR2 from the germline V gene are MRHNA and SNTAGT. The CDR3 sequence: CASSDRETDTQYF. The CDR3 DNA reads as TGTGCCAGCAGTGACCGGGAGACAGATACGCAGTATTTT.

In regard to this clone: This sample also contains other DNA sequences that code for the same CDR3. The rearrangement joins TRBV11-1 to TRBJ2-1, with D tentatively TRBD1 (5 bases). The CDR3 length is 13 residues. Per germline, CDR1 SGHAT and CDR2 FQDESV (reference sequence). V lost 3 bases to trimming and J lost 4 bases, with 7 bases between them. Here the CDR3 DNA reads TGTGCCAGCAGCTTGTCAGGGTACAATGAGCAGTTCTTC. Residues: CASSLSGYNEQFF. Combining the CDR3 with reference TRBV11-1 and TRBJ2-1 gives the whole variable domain EAEVAQSPRYKITEKSQAVAFWCDPISGHATLYWYRQILGQGPELLVQFQDESVVDDSQLPKDRFSAERLKGVDSTLKIQPAELGDSAMYLCASSLSGYNEQFFGPGTRLTVL.

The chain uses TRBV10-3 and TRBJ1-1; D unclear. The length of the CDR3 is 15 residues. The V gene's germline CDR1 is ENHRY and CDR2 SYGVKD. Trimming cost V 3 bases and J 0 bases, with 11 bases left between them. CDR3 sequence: CAISDPGNMNTEAFF. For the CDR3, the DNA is TGTGCCATCAGTGACCCGGGGAACATGAACACTGAAGCTTTCTTT.

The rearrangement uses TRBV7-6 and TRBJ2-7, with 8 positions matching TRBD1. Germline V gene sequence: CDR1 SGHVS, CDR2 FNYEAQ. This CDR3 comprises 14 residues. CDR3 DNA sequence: TGTGCGGCATACGGGCGGACAGGGAACCACGAGCAGTACTTC. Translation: CAAYGRTGNHEQYF.

The CDR3 loop reads CASSFRQSSTEAFF. CDR3 in DNA: TGTGCCAGCAGTTTCCGACAGTCAAGCACTGAAGCTTTCTTT. The rearrangement links TRBV6-5 to TRBJ1-1; tentative D call: TRBD1 (5 bases). The CDR3 totals 14 residues. Trimming took 4 bases from V and 4 from J, leaving 13 bases between them. Germline lookup yields CDR1 MNHEY and CDR2 SVGAGI.

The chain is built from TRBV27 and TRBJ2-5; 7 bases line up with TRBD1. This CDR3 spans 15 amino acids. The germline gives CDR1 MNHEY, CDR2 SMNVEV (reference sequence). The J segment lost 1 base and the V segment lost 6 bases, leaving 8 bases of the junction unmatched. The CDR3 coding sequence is TGTGCCAGCAGACCAATTCGGACAGGCCAAGAGACCCAGTACTTC. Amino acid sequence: CASRPIRTGQETQYF.

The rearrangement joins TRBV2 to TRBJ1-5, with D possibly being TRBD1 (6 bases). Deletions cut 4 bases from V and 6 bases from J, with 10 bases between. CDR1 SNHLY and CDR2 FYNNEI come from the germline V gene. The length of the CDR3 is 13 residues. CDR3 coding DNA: TGTGCCAGCAGTGCAACAGGGACTCAGCCCCAGCATTTT. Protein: CASSATGTQPQHF.

CDR3: CASTEAISSYEQYF. The CDR3 DNA sequence: TGTGCCAGTACCGAGGCAATTTCCTCCTACGAGCAGTACTTC. The chain has TRBV19 and TRBJ2-7; D is unresolved. The ends were cut back, 7 bases at V and 0 bases at J, with 13 bases in the middle. The germline CDR1 and CDR2 sequences are LNHDA and SQIVND (reference sequence). The CDR3 runs to 14 residues.

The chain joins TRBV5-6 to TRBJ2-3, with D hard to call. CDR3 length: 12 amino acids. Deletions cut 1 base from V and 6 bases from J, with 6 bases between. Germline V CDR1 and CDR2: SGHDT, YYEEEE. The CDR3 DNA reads TGTGCCAGCAGCTTGTCTCTCGATACGCAGTATTTT. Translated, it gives CASSLSLDTQYF.

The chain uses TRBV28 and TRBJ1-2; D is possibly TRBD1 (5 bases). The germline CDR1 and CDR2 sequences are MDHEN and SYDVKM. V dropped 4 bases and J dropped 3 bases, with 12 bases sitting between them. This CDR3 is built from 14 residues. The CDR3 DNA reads TGTGCCAGCAGTTCGGGGGGGTGGGACTATGGCTACACCTTC. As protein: CASSSGGWDYGYTF.

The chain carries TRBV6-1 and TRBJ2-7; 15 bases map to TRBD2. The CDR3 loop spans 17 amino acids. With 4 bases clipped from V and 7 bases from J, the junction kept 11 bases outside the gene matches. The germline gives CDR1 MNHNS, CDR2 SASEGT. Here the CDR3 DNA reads TGTGCCAGCAGTGGGCGACGGACTAGCGGGAGGGCGGGGGAGCAGTACTTC. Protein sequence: CASSGRRTSGRAGEQYF.

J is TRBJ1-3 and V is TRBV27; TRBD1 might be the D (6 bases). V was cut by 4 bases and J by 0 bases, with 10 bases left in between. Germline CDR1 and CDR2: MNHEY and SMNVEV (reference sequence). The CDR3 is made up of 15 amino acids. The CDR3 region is CASSSQGFSGNTIYF. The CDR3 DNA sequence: TGTGCCAGCAGTTCACAGGGCTTCTCTGGAAACACCATATATTTT.

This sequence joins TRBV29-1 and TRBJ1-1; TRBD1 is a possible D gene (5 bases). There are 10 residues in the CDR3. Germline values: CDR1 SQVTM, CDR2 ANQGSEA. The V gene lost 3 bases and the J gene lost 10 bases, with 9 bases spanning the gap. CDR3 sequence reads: CSVDKGVAFF. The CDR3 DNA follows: TGCAGCGTTGATAAAGGGGTAGCTTTCTTT.